This T cell receptor beta chain was obtained from a study of blood T cell repertoires in COVID-19. Libraries were prepared by immunoSEQ multiplex PCR; TCRdb keeps only in-frame clonotypes and omits some of them. This table holds 250,000 or so clones, around 85% found once. The CDR3 contains 15 residues. The germline gives CDR1 SNHLY, CDR2 FYNNEI. J gave up 7 bases and V 9 bases, and 8 bases lay outside the gene matches. The sample was PBMCs or T cells enriched from blood (not recorded which). The chain carries TRBV2 and TRBJ2-1; TRBD2 aligns across 14 bases. The TCR comes from a woman in her 50s who had recovered from COVID-19. The CDR3 region has the DNA TGTGCCAGTCCGGGACTAGCGGGAGCAGTTAATGAGCAGTTCTTC. As protein: CASPGLAGAVNEQFF.